Listed below are T cell receptor beta chains from one sample, sequenced in a study of T cell responses to AZD1222 COVID-19 vaccine. Sequenced by immunoSEQ multiplex PCR; TCRdb stores in-frame clones only, minus some. This repertoire shows about 190,000 clones, 85% to 90% found once; its top ten account for 6.9%. The sequenced sample was peripheral blood, obtained on day 0 of AZD1222 vaccination. These receptors were collected from an adult in good health. The CDR3 runs from the conserved cysteine through the conserved F or W. A D gene is named only where the DNA matches it firmly. Clone size is not always given. Where it is, it says once, few, many or a class for expanded clones.

v_call: TRBV6-2/TRBV6-3; clone_size: .; cdr3_length: 16; j_call: TRBJ2-2; d_call: TRBD1; cdr3_nt: TGTGCCAGCAGTTACGACGGGACAGGGGTTTCCGGGGAGCTGTTTTTT; cdr3_aa: CASSYDGTGVSGELFF
v_call: TRBV11-2; clone_size: .; cdr3_length: 15; j_call: TRBJ2-5; d_call: .; cdr3_nt: TGTGCCAGCAGCTTAGGAGGGGGGGGCCCAGAGACCCAGTACTTC; cdr3_aa: CASSLGGGGPETQYF
v_call: TRBV2; clone_size: once; cdr3_length: 16; j_call: TRBJ1-2; d_call: TRBD1; cdr3_nt: TGTGCCAGCAGGAACGGACAGGAGGGGTTCTACTATGGCTACACCTTC; cdr3_aa: CASRNGQEGFYYGYTF
v_call: TRBV4-3; clone_size: .; cdr3_length: 13; j_call: TRBJ1-4; d_call: .; cdr3_nt: TGCGCCAGCAGCCAAGATTTGGGTCCCTCACTGTTTTTT; cdr3_aa: CASSQDLGPSLFF
v_call: TRBV9; clone_size: .; cdr3_length: 15; j_call: TRBJ2-3; d_call: .; cdr3_nt: TGTGCCAGCACCCACACTGACTCCTACACAGATACGCAGTATTTT; cdr3_aa: CASTHTDSYTDTQYF
v_call: TRBV6-1; clone_size: .; cdr3_length: 14; j_call: TRBJ2-5; d_call: TRBD2; cdr3_nt: TGTGCCAGCAGTGAAGCTAGCGGGGGGGAGACCCAGTACTTC; cdr3_aa: CASSEASGGETQYF
v_call: TRBV3-1/TRBV3-2; clone_size: .; cdr3_length: 14; j_call: TRBJ2-2; d_call: TRBD2; cdr3_nt: TGTGCCAGCAGCCGAGGACTAGCGGGGCAGGAGCTGTTTTTT; cdr3_aa: CASSRGLAGQELFF
v_call: TRBV5-1; clone_size: .; cdr3_length: 20; j_call: TRBJ2-5; d_call: TRBD2; cdr3_nt: TGCGCCAGCAGCTTGGAAGTGTTTAGGGCTAGCGGGGGGGCCAAGGAGACCCAGTACTTC; cdr3_aa: CASSLEVFRASGGAKETQYF
v_call: TRBV5-1; clone_size: .; cdr3_length: 15; j_call: TRBJ2-5; d_call: .; cdr3_nt: TGCGCCAGCAGCCTCGGGGATGGACATGTAGAGACCCAGTACTTC; cdr3_aa: CASSLGDGHVETQYF
v_call: TRBV5-5; clone_size: .; cdr3_length: 17; j_call: TRBJ1-4; d_call: TRBD1; cdr3_nt: TGTGCCAGCAGCTTAGGGACAGGGGTCTCGATCGGCGAAAAACTGTTTTTT; cdr3_aa: CASSLGTGVSIGEKLFF
v_call: TRBV7-9; clone_size: .; cdr3_length: 14; j_call: TRBJ2-7; d_call: .; cdr3_nt: TGTGCCAGCAGCTTTTTACCCGGACACTACGAGCAGTACTTC; cdr3_aa: CASSFLPGHYEQYF
v_call: TRBV4-3; clone_size: .; cdr3_length: 18; j_call: TRBJ2-6; d_call: .; cdr3_nt: TGCGCCAGCAGCCAATCTAAGGGGGGGGTCTCTGGGGCCAACGTCCTGACTTTC; cdr3_aa: CASSQSKGGVSGANVLTF
v_call: TRBV5-4; clone_size: few; cdr3_length: 15; j_call: TRBJ2-1; d_call: TRBD1; cdr3_nt: TGTGCCAGCAGTCGGCCGGGACAGGGGAGGAATGAGCAGTTCTTC; cdr3_aa: CASSRPGQGRNEQFF
v_call: TRBV7-3; clone_size: .; cdr3_length: 15; j_call: TRBJ2-1; d_call: .; cdr3_nt: TGTGCCAGCAGCTCAGAACAGGGCGGGTACCCTGAGCAGTTCTTC; cdr3_aa: CASSSEQGGYPEQFF
v_call: TRBV2; clone_size: .; cdr3_length: 14; j_call: TRBJ1-4; d_call: TRBD1; cdr3_nt: TGTGCCAGCAGGGAACAGGGGATGGGTGAAAAACTGTTTTTT; cdr3_aa: CASREQGMGEKLFF
v_call: TRBV11-3; clone_size: .; cdr3_length: 14; j_call: TRBJ2-2; d_call: .; cdr3_nt: TGTGCCAGCAGCCTTGGAACCATCGGGGGGGAGCTGTTTTTT; cdr3_aa: CASSLGTIGGELFF